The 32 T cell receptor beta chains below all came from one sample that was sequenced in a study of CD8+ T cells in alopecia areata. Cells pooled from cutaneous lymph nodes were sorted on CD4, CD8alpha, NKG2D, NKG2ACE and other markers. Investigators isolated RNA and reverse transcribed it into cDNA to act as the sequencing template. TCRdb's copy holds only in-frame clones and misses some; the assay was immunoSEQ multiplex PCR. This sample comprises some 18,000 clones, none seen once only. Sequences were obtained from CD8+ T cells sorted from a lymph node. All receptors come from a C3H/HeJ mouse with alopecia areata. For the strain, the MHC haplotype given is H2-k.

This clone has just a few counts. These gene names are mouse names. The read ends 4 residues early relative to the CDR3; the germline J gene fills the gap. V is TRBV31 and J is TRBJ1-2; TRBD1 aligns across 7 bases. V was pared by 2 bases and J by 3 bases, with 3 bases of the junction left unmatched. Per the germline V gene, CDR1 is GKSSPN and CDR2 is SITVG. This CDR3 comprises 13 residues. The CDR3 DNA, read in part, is TGTGCCTGGAGTGACAGGGCATACTCC. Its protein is CAWSDRAYS. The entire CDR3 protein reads CAWSDRAYSDYTF.

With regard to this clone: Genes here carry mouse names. Partial CDR3 DNA: TGTGCAAGCAGCTTAGATGACAATGCAAACACA. Translated: CASSLDDNANT. In full, the CDR3 is CASSLDDNANTEVFF. The V gene is TRBV16, the J gene TRBJ1-1; no reliable D call. Read coverage stops 4 residues before the CDR3 terminus; the germline J gene supplies the remainder. V was trimmed by 0 bases and J by 0 bases, leaving 8 bases between them. Germline lookup yields CDR1 SGHSA and CDR2 FRNQAP. The CDR3 covers 15 residues.

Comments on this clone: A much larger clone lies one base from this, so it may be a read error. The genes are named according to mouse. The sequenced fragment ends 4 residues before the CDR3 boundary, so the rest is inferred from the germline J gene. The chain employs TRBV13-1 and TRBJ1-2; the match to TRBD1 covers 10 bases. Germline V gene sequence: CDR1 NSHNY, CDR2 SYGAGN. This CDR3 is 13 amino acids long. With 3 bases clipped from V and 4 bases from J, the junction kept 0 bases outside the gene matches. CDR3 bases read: TGTGCCAGCAGTGGGACAGGGGGCTCC. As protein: CASSGTGGS. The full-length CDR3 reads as CASSGTGGSDYTF.

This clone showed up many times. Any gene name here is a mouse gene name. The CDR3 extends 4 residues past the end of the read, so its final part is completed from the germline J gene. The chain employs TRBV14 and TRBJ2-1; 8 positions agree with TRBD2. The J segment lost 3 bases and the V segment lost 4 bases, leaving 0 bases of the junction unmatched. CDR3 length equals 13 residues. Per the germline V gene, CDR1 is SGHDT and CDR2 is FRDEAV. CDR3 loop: CASSLGGYAEQFF. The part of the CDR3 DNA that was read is TGTGCCAGCAGTCTGGGGGGCTATGCT.

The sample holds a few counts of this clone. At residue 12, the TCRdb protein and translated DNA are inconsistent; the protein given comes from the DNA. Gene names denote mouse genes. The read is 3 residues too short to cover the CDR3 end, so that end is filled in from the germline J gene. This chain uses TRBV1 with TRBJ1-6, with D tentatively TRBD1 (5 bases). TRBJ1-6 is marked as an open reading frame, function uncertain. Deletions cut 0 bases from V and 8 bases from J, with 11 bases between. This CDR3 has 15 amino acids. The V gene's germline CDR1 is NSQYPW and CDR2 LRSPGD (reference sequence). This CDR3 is CTCSADRRDYSPLYF. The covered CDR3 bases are TGCACCTGCAGTGCAGATCGCAGGGATTATTCGCCC.

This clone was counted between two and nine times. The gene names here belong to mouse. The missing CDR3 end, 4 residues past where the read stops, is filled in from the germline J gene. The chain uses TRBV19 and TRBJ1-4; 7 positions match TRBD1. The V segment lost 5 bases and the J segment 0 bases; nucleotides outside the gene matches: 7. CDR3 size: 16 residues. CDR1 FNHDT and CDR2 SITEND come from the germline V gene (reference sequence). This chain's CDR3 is CASSLTGIISNERLFF. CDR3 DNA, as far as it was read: TGTGCCAGCAGCCTGACAGGGATCATTTCCAACGAA.

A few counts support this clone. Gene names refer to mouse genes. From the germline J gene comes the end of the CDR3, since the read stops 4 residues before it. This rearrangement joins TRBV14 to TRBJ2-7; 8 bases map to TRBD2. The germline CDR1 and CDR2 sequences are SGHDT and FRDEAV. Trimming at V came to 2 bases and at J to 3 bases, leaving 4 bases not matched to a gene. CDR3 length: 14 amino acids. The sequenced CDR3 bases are TGTGCCAGCAGTTTGTCACTGGGGGACTAT. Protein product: CASSLSLGDY. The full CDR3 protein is CASSLSLGDYEQYF.

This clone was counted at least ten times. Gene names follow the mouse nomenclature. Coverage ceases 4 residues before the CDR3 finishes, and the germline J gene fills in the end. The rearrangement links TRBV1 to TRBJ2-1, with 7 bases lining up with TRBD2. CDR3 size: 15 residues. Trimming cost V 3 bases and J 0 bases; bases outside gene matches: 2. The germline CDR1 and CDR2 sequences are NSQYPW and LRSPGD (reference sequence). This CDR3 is CTCSASGGNYAEQFF. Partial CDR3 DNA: TGCACCTGCAGTGCCTCTGGGGGTAACTATGCT.

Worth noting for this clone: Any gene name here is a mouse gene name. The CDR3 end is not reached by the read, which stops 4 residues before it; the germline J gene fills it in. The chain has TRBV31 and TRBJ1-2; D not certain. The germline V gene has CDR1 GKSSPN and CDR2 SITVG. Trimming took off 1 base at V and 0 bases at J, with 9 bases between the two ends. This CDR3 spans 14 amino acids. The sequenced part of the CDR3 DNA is TGTGCCTGGAGTCCATGGGTAACAAACTCC. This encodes CAWSPWVTNS. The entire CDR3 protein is CAWSPWVTNSDYTF.

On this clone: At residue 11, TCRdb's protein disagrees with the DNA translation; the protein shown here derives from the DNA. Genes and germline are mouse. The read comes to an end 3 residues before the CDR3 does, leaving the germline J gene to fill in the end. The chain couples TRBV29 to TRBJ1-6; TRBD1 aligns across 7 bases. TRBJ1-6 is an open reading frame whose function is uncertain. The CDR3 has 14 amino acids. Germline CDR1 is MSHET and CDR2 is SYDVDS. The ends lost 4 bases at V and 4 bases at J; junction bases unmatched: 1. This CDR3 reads CASSWGQYNSPLYF. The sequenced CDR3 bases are TGTGCTAGCAGTTGGGGACAGTATAATTCGCCC.

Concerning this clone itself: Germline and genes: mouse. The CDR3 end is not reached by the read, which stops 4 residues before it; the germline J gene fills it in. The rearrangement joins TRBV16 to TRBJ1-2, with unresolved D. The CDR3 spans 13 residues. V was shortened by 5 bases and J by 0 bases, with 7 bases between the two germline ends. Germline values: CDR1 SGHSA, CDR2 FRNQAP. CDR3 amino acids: CASSHDTNSDYTF. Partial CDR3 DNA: TGTGCAAGCAGCCATGACACAAACTCC. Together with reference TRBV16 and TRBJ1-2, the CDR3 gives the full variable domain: NAGVIQTPRHKVTGKGQEATLWCEPISGHSAVFWYRQTIVQGLEFLTYFRNQAPIDDSGMPKERFSAQMPNQSHSTLKIQSTQPQDSAVYLCASSHDTNSDYTFGSGTRLLVI.

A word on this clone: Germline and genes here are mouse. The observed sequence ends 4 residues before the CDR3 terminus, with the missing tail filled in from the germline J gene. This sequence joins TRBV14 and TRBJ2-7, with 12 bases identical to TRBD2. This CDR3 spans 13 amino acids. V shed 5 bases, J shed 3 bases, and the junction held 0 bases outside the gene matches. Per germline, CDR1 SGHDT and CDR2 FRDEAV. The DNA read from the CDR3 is TGTGCCAGCAGGGGACTGGGGGGCTAT. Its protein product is CASRGLGGY. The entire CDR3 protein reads CASRGLGGYEQYF.

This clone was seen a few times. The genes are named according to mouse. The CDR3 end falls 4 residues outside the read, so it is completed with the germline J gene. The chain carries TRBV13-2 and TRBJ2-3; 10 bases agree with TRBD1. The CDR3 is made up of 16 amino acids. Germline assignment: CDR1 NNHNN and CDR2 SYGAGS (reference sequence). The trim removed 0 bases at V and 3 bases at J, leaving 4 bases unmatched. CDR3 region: CASGDEGDRGAETLYF. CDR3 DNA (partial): TGTGCCAGCGGTGATGAAGGGGACAGGGGAGCAGAA.

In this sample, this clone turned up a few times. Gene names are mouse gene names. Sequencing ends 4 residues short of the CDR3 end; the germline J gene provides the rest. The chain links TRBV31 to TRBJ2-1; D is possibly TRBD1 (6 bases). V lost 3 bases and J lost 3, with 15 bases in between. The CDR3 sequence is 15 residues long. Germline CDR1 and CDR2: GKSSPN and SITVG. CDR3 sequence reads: CAWSPWAGVYAEQFF. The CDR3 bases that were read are TGTGCCTGGAGCCCCTGGGCAGGGGTCTATGCT.

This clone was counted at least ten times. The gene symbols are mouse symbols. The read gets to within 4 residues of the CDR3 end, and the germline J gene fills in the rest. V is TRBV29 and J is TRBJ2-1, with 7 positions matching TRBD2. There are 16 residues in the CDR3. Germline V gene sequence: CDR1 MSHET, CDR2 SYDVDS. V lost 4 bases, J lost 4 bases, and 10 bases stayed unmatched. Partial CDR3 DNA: TGTGCTAGCAGTTCCACGTTACTGGGGAGTTATGCT. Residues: CASSSTLLGSYA. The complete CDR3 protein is CASSSTLLGSYAEQFF.

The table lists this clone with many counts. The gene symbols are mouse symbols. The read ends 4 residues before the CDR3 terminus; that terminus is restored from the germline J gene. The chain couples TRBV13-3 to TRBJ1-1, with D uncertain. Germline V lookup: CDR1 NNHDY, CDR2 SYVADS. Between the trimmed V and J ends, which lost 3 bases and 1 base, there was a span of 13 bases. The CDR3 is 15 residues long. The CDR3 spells CASSAPLPGNTEVFF. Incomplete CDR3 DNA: TGTGCCAGCAGTGCCCCTCTGCCAGGGAACACA.

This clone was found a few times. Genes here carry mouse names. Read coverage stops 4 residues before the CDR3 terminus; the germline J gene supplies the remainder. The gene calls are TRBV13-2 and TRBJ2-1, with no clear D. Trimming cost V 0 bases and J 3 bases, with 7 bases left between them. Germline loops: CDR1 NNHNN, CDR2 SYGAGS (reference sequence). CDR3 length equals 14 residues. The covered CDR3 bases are TGTGCCAGCGGTGATGCCAGGCTCTATGCT. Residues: CASGDARLYA. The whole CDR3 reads CASGDARLYAEQFF.

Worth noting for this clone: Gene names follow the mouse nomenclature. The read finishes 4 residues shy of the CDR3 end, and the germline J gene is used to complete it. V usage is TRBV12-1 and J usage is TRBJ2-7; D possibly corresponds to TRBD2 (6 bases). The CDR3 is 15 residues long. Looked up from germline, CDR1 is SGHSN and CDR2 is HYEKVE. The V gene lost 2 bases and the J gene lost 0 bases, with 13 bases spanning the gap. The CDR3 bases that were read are TGTGCCAGCTCTCCTCTGGGGTCCAGCTCCTAT. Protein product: CASSPLGSSSY. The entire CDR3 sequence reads CASSPLGSSSYEQYF.

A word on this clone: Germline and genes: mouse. The CDR3 is CASSTDIQNTLYF. The CDR3 bases that were read are TGTGCCAGCAGCACCGACATTCAAAAC. The V gene is TRBV19, the J gene TRBJ2-4; D unresolved. The read is 4 residues too short to cover the CDR3 end, so that end is filled in from the germline J gene. The CDR3 spans 13 residues. The germline CDR1 and CDR2 sequences are FNHDT and SITEND (reference sequence). V was clipped by 5 bases and J by 2 bases, with 9 bases between them.

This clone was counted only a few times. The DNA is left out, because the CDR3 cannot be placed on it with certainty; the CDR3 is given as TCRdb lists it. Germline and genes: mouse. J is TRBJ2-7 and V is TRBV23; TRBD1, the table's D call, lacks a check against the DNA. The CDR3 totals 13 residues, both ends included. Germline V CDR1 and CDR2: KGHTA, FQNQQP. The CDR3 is CAPAVEGADEQYF.

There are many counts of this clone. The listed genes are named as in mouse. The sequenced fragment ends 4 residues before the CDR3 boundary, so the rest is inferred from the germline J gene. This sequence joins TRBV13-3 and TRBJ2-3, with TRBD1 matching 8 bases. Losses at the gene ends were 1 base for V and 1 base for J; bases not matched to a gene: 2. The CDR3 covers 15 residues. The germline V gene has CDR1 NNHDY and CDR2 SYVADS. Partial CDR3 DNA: TGTGCCAGCAGTGATAGGGGACAGGGTGCAGAA. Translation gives CASSDRGQGAE. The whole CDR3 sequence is CASSDRGQGAETLYF.

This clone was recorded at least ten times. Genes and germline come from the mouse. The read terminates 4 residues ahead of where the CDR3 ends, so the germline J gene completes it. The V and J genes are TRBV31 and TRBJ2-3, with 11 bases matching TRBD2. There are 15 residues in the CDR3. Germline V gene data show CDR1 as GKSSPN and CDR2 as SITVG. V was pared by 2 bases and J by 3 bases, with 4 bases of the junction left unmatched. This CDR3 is CAWSVDWGGAETLYF. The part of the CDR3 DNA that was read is TGTGCCTGGAGTGTCGACTGGGGGGGGGCAGAA.

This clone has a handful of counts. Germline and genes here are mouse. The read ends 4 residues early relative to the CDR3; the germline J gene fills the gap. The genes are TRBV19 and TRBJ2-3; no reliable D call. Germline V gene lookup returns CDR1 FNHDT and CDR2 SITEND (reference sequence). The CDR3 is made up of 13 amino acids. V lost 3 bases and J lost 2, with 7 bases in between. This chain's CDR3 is CASSNSDAETLYF. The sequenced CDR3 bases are TGTGCCAGCAGTAACAGTGATGCAGAA.

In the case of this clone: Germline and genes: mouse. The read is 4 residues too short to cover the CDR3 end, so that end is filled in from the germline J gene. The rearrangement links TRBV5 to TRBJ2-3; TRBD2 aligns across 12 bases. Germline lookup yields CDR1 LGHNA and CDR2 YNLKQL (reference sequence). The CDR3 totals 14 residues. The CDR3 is CASSPGLGGETLYF. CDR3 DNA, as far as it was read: TGTGCCAGCAGCCCGGGACTGGGGGGAGAA.

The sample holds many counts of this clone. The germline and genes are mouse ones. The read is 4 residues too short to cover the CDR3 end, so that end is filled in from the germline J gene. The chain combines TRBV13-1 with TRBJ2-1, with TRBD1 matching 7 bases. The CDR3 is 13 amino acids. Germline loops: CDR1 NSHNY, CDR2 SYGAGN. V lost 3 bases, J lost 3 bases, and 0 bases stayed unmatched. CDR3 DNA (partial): TGTGCCAGCAGTGGACAGGGCTATGCT. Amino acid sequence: CASSGQGYA. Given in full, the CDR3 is CASSGQGYAEQFF.

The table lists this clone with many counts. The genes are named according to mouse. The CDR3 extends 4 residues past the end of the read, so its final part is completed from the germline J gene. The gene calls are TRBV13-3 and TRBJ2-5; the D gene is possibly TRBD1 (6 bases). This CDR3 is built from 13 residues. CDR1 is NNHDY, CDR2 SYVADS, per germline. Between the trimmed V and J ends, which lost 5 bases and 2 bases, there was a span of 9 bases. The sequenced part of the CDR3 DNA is TGTGCCAGCAGCCGGGACACCCAAGAC. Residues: CASSRDTQD. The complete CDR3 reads CASSRDTQDTQYF.

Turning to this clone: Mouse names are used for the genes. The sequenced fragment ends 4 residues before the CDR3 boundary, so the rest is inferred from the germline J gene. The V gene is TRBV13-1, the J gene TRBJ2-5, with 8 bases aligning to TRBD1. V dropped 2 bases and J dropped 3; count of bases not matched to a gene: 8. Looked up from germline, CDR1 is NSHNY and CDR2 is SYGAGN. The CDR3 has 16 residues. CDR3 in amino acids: CASSEVDRDGQDTQYF. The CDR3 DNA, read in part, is TGTGCCAGCAGTGAGGTGGACAGGGATGGACAAGAC.

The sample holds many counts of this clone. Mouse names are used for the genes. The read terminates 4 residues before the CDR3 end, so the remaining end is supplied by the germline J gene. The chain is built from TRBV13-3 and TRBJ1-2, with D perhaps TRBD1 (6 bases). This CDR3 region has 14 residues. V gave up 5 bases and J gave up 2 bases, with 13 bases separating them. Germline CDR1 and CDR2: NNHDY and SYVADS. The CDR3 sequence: CASRAGTINSDYTF. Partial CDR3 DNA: TGTGCCAGCAGGGCCGGGACAATTAACTCC.

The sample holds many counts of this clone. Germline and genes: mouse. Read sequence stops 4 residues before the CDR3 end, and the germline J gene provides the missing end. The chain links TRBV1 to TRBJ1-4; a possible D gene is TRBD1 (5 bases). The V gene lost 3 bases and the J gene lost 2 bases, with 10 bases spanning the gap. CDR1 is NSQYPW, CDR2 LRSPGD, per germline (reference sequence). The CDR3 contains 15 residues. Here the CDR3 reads CTCSAPGLSNERLFF. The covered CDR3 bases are TGCACCTGCAGTGCTCCGGGACTCTCCAACGAA.

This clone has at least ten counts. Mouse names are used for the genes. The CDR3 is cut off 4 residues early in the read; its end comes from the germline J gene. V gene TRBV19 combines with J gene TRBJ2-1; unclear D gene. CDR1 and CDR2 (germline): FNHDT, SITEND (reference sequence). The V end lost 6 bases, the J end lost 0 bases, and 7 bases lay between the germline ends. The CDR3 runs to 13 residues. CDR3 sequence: CASTPNNYAEQFF. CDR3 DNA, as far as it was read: TGTGCCAGCACCCCAAATAACTATGCT.

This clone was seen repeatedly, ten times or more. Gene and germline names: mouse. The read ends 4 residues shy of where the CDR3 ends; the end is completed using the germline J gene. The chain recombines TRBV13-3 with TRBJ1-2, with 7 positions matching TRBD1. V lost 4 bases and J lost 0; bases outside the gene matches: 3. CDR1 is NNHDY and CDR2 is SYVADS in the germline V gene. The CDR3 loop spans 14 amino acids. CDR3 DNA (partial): TGTGCCAGCAGTCCCCAGGGGGCAAACTCC. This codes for CASSPQGANS. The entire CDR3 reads CASSPQGANSDYTF.

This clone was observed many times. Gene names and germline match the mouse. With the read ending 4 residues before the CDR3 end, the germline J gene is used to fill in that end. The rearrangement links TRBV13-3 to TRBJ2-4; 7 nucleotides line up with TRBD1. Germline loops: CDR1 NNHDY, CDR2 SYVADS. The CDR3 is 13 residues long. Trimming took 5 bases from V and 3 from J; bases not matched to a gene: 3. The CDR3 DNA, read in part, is TGTGCCAGCAGCCGACAGGGCCAAAAC. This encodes CASSRQGQN. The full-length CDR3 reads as CASSRQGQNTLYF.